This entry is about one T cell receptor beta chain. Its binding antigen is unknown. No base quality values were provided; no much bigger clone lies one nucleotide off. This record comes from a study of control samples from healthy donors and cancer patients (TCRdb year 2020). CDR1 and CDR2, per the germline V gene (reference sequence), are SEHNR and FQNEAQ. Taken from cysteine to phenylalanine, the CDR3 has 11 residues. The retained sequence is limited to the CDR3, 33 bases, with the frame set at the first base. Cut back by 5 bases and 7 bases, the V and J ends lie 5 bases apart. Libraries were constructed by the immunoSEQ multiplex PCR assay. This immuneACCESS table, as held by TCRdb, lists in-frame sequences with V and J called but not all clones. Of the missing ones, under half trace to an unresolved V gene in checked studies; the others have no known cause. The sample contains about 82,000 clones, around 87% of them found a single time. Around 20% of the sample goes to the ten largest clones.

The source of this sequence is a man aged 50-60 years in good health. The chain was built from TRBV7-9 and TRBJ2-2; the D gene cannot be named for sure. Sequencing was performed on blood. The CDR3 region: CASSPNGELFF. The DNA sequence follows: TGTGCCAGCAGCCCTAACGGGGAGCTGTTTTTT.